This TCR beta chain derives from a study of technical replicates of blood from several donors. J was trimmed by 1 base and V by 2 bases; bases with no gene match: 16. This CDR3 is built from 19 residues. Germline V gene data show CDR1 as SGHRS and CDR2 as YFSETQ. The method was immunoSEQ multiplex PCR; TCRdb's version includes in-frame clones alone and lacks a portion of them. Among about 84,000 clones, almost 98% were seen once, and the ten largest hold 0.15% to 0.2%. The clonotype comes from a human donor in good health. The sample was T cells isolated from PBMCs. The V and J genes are TRBV5-1 and TRBJ2-3; 7 bases line up with TRBD2. The CDR3 DNA is TGCGCCAGCAGCTTAAAGACTAGCCTTGGTACTTATGGCACAGATACGCAGTATTTT. Translated, it gives CASSLKTSLGTYGTDTQYF.